The following is a T cell receptor beta chain sequence with its context. What this receptor recognizes is not known. Base qualities were left out, and no much larger clone turns up one base away. These data are taken from a study of T cell changes during pregnancy in multiple sclerosis (dated by TCRdb to the late 2010s). Some background on the complete study: The study looked at changes in the T cell repertoire across pregnancy in women with multiple sclerosis.

Library method: the immunoSEQ multiplex PCR assay. The immuneACCESS repertoire file appears here via TCRdb, limited to in-frame rearrangements. These files lack a portion of the clones; in checked studies, under half of the deficit traces to unresolved V genes, and the cause of the others is not known. The table for this sample lists approximately 82,000 clones; 80% to 95% of them were counted only once. The ten largest make up about 0.52% of the sample. Inclusive of the bounding cysteine and phenylalanine, the CDR3 is 15 residues long. The only DNA kept is the CDR3, 45 bases in frame from the first base. CDR1 is given as LNHDA and CDR2 as SQIVND, both from the germline V gene (reference sequence). The V end loses 7 bases and the J end loses 0 bases, and a stretch of 12 bases separates them.

The chain is assembled from TRBV19 and TRBJ1-4, with a tentative D gene TRBD1 over 6 matching bases. This TCR was sampled from a female donor with multiple sclerosis, enrolled in a pregnancy study. The sequencing used CD4+ T cells from peripheral blood mononuclear cells, collected in the second trimester of pregnancy. For the CDR3, the sequence is CASKGGRTTNEKLFF. The DNA is TGTGCCAGTAAGGGGGGGCGAACAACTAATGAAAAACTGTTTTTT.